Below are 27 T cell receptor delta chains sequenced from a single sample in a study of Vδ1+ human thymocytes. RNA was extracted from the cells and then reverse transcribed. The CDR3 regions were amplified by multiplex PCR from V-gene primers to a constant-region primer. TCRdb reanalyzed the multiplex PCR reads using CATT. The data contain more than 25,000 delta-chain clones, under 8% of them singletons. General study findings and limits: Thymic TRG and TRD repertoires appeared highly polyclonal.

For these TCRs, the target antigens are not known. The material sequenced was Vdelta1+ gamma-delta thymocytes from the thymus. Stated subset: FACS-sorted CD3+ TCRalphabeta- TCRVdelta1+ TCRVdelta2- thymocytes. The receptors here all came from a girl under three years old who had congenital heart surgery.

The chain carries TRDV1 and TRDJ1, with TRDD3 identical over 12 bases. J was trimmed by 0 bases and V by 2 bases; bases with no gene match: 13. The CDR3 runs to 20 residues. Germline values: CDR1 TSWWSYY, CDR2 QGS. The CDR3 region is CALGEVYYNWGIHYTDKLIF. Written as DNA, the CDR3 is TGTGCTCTTGGGGAAGTCTATTATAACTGGGGGATACACTACACCGATAAACTCATCTTT.

This clone was observed a few times. Here the J gene is TRDJ1 and the V gene is not called; TRDD3, as called in the table, went unchecked against the DNA. The CDR3 runs to 23 residues. CDR3 loop: CALGERPSPFSALVGDTFDKLIF. The CDR3 DNA follows: TGTGCTCTTGGGGAACGGCCTTCCCCGTTTTCGGCATTGGTGGGGGATACGTTCGATAAACTCATCTTT.

This chain uses TRDV1 with TRDJ1, with TRDD3 matching 10 bases. Per germline, CDR1 TSWWSYY and CDR2 QGS. The CDR3 is 17 residues long. Trimming took 1 base from V and 8 from J; bases not matched to a gene: 13. CDR3 amino acids: CALGERYRLGDRIKLIF. Here the CDR3 DNA reads TGTGCTCTTGGGGAACGGTATCGACTGGGGGATCGCATAAAACTCATCTTT.

The rearrangement joins TRDV1 to TRDJ1; a possible D gene is TRDD2 (6 bases). Trimming took 1 base from V and 5 from J, leaving 20 bases between them. Per germline, CDR1 TSWWSYY and CDR2 QGS. This CDR3 is built from 17 residues. The CDR3 coding sequence is TGTGCTCTTGGGGAACGCCCCACGGCCTTCCGATATGATAAACTCATCTTT. As protein: CALGERPTAFRYDKLIF.

This clone was observed a handful of times. The chain carries TRDV1 and TRDJ1, with a tentative D call TRDD3 (5 bases). CDR3 length: 16 residues. The germline CDR1 and CDR2 sequences are TSWWSYY and QGS. Between the trimmed V and J ends, which lost 2 bases and 1 base, there was a span of 14 bases. CDR3 sequence: CALGEGPTTGTDKLIF. The CDR3 DNA follows: TGTGCTCTTGGGGAAGGTCCCACCACTGGCACCGATAAACTCATCTTT.

The chain combines TRDV1 with TRDJ1; D gene unclear. V lost 1 base, J lost 4 bases, and 19 bases lay in between. Germline CDR1 is TSWWSYY and CDR2 is QGS. The CDR3 sequence is 17 residues long. The chain's CDR3 is CALGEPIQTSADDKLIF. Written as DNA, the CDR3 is TGTGCTCTTGGGGAACCAATTCAAACTTCGGCGGACGATAAACTCATCTTT.

The V and J genes are TRDV3 and TRDJ1; 11 bases are shared with TRDD3. The length of the CDR3 is 16 residues. After removal of 1 base from V and 0 bases from J, the junction contained 7 bases not matched to a gene. The V gene's germline CDR1 is TVYSNPD and CDR2 GDNSRS (reference sequence). CDR3 region: CAFTLGDRRYTDKLIF. The CDR3 nucleotides read TGTGCCTTTACACTGGGGGATAGGAGGTACACCGATAAACTCATCTTT.

This clone was recorded a few times. V usage is TRDV1 and J usage is TRDJ1; D is possibly TRDD2 (6 bases). The CDR3 contains 18 residues. CDR1 and CDR2 (germline): TSWWSYY, QGS. Trimming removed 1 base from V and 0 bases from J, with 18 bases in between. CDR3: CALGERDILPSYTDKLIF. The CDR3 DNA reads as TGTGCTCTTGGGGAACGGGACATACTTCCTTCGTACACCGATAAACTCATCTTT.

The rearrangement links TRDV1 to TRDJ2; 9 positions agree with TRDD3. This CDR3 comprises 22 residues. J gave up 0 bases and V 2 bases, and 19 bases lay outside the gene matches. Germline V CDR1 and CDR2: TSWWSYY, QGS. In DNA, the CDR3 is TGTGCTCTTGGGGAAGTGTCCCAATCACCTGGGGGATTTCTCTCTTTGACAGCACAACTCTTCTTT. It yields the protein CALGEVSQSPGGFLSLTAQLFF.

This clone was recorded a few times. The chain links TRDV1 to TRDJ1; 9 positions agree with TRDD3. This CDR3 region has 21 residues. V lost 3 bases and J lost 1; bases outside the gene matches: 21. Germline V gives CDR1 TSWWSYY, CDR2 QGS. The CDR3 DNA follows: TGTGCTCTTGGGGACCAAAGACGTGCCGCCCGCGGGGGATACTCCACCGATAAACTCATCTTT. Its translation is CALGDQRRAARGGYSTDKLIF.

No V gene call is available, although the J gene is TRDJ1; the D segment call TRDD3 is taken from the table without a DNA check. The CDR3 is 22 residues long. The CDR3 coding sequence is TGTGCTCTTGGGGAACGTCCCATTCTTACTCGACCTCCTGGCCCATGGGCCGATAAACTCATCTTT. Its protein is CALGERPILTRPPGPWADKLIF.

The V gene was left uncalled, and the J gene is TRDJ1; TRDD3, as called in the table, went unchecked against the DNA. The CDR3 loop spans 22 amino acids. CDR3 nucleotide sequence: TGTGCTCTTGGGGAACTAAATCCCCGTTTACTGGGGGACACAAAGGATCGCGATAAACTCATCTTT. It yields the protein CALGELNPRLLGDTKDRDKLIF.

In its sample, this clone was seen a few times. V and J are TRDV1 and TRDJ1, with 12 positions matching TRDD3. V lost 1 base to trimming and J lost 3 bases; unmatched junction nucleotides: 18. The CDR3 is made up of 21 amino acids. CDR1 TSWWSYY and CDR2 QGS come from the germline V gene. The CDR3, as DNA: TGTGCTCTTGGGGAACGATCTTCCCCTGGGGGATACGATTCGGAAGCCGATAAACTCATCTTT. Encoded protein: CALGERSSPGGYDSEADKLIF.

This sequence joins TRDV1 and TRDJ1; TRDD3 aligns across 13 bases. Here the J gene came from matching the DNA to germline, since TCRdb omits it. Germline V gives CDR1 TSWWSYY, CDR2 QGS. Trimming removed 0 bases from V and 0 bases from J; junction bases left unmatched: 19. The CDR3 loop spans 23 amino acids. This CDR3 is CALGELNYERYWGIRWYTDKLIF. In DNA form, the CDR3 reads TGTGCTCTTGGGGAACTAAACTACGAACGGTACTGGGGGATACGCTGGTACACCGATAAACTCATCTTT.

The V gene is TRDV1, the J gene TRDJ1; 10 positions agree with TRDD3. CDR1 TSWWSYY and CDR2 QGS come from the germline V gene. This CDR3 spans 23 amino acids. The V and J ends lost 5 bases and 0 bases, in that order; junction bases with no gene match: 27. The CDR3 loop is CALGLTLNLLLGDSYFYTDKLIF. DNA of the CDR3: TGTGCTCTTGGGCTAACTTTAAACCTATTACTGGGGGATTCATACTTTTACACCGATAAACTCATCTTT.

Only a few counts were recorded for this clone. The chain employs TRDV1 and TRDJ1; D uncertain. V lost 0 bases, J lost 1 base, and 18 bases lay in between. CDR1 and CDR2 from the germline V gene are TSWWSYY and QGS. The CDR3 length is 18 residues. CDR3 DNA sequence: TGTGCTCTTGGGGAACTAGTAGAATATCAGATCGGCACCGATAAACTCATCTTT. Translation gives CALGELVEYQIGTDKLIF.

In this sample, this clone turned up a few times. The rearrangement links TRDV1 to TRDJ1, with 13 bases aligning to TRDD3. CDR3 size: 21 residues. V trimming: 0 bases; J trimming: 3 bases; junction bases outside the gene matches: 16. Germline V gives CDR1 TSWWSYY, CDR2 QGS. In DNA, the CDR3 is TGTGCTCTTGGGGAACTAGTAATACTAACCTCTACTGGGGGATACGCCGATAAACTCATCTTT. It codes for CALGELVILTSTGGYADKLIF.

This clone appeared a few times. This chain uses TRDV1 with TRDJ1; TRDD3 agrees at 8 bases. In germline, CDR1 is TSWWSYY, CDR2 QGS. The V and J ends lost 3 bases and 0 bases, in that order; junction bases with no gene match: 6. This CDR3 is 16 amino acids long. CDR3 residues: CALGDEVLGDTDKLIF. For the CDR3, the DNA is TGTGCTCTTGGGGACGAGGTACTGGGGGACACCGATAAACTCATCTTT.

The genes are TRDV1 and TRDJ1, with D hard to call. The CDR3 has 11 amino acids. V lost 6 bases, J lost 4 bases, and 6 bases lay in between. CDR1 TSWWSYY and CDR2 QGS come from the germline V gene. The CDR3 region has the DNA TGTGCTCTTGGTAATATCGATAAACTCATCTTT. Translated: CALGNIDKLIF.

The gene calls are TRDV2 and TRDJ1; TRDD3 matches 8 bases. Germline lookup yields CDR1 GEAIGNYY and CDR2 EKD. The ends lost 0 bases at V and 0 bases at J; junction bases unmatched: 8. The CDR3 runs 17 residues. This CDR3 reads CACDTAAGGPYTDKLIF. DNA of the CDR3: TGTGCCTGTGACACCGCAGCTGGGGGACCGTACACCGATAAACTCATCTTT.

The chain joins TRDV1 to TRDJ1; no definite D call. Trimming removed 0 bases at V and 7 bases at J, with 12 bases between. This CDR3 comprises 14 residues. From germline, CDR1 is TSWWSYY and CDR2 QGS. The CDR3 nucleotides read TGTGCTCTTGGGGAACTTGCCTTTGTTGGTAAACTCATCTTT. Translation gives CALGELAFVGKLIF.

The rearrangement links TRDV1 to TRDJ1; TRDD3 aligns across 12 bases. Germline lookup yields CDR1 TSWWSYY and CDR2 QGS. The CDR3 is made up of 24 amino acids. V shed 0 bases, J shed 0 bases, and the junction held 23 bases outside the gene matches. CDR3 DNA: TGTGCTCTTGGGGAACTTATATGGCTCCTCCGACCTAACTGGGGGATACTGTACACCGATAAACTCATCTTT. Translating gives CALGELIWLLRPNWGILYTDKLIF.

The chain carries TRDV1 and TRDJ1, with 7 bases matching TRDD3. The CDR3 is 21 residues long. Trimming cost V 0 bases and J 0 bases; bases outside gene matches: 19. The germline gives CDR1 TSWWSYY, CDR2 QGS. DNA of the CDR3: TGTGCTCTTGGGGAACTCCAGGGATACTTACTGGGGCCACCGTACACCGATAAACTCATCTTT. This codes for CALGELQGYLLGPPYTDKLIF.

J is TRDJ1 and V is TRDV1, with D possibly TRDD2 on 5 matching bases. The germline V gene encodes CDR1 TSWWSYY and CDR2 QGS. V dropped 1 base and J dropped 0 bases, with 24 bases sitting between them. CDR3 length equals 20 residues. As DNA, the CDR3 is TGTGCTCTTGGGGAACCCTATTCCTTAAACGTACCTTACAACACCGATAAACTCATCTTT. Its protein is CALGEPYSLNVPYNTDKLIF.

The chain is built from TRDV1 and TRDJ1; D not certain. This CDR3 is built from 14 residues. Trimming took 0 bases from V and 2 from J, leaving 7 bases between them. Germline lookup yields CDR1 TSWWSYY and CDR2 QGS. CDR3 sequence (DNA): TGTGCTCTTGGGGAACTATCTTGTACCGATAAACTCATCTTT. Protein product: CALGELSCTDKLIF.

The V call is TRDV1, the J call TRDJ1, with TRDD3 matching 7 bases. Looked up from germline, CDR1 is TSWWSYY and CDR2 is QGS. The CDR3 spans 18 residues. The V gene end was trimmed by 2 bases and the J gene end by 2 bases; junction bases not matched to a gene: 14. CDR3 bases: TGTGCTCTTGGGGAAGCCCGTCGGACTGGGGCCGGTACCGATAAACTCATCTTT. This encodes CALGEARRTGAGTDKLIF.

The chain is built from TRDV1 and TRDJ1; D gene uncertain. The CDR3 is 14 amino acids. Germline V gives CDR1 TSWWSYY, CDR2 QGS. V lost 0 bases and J lost 7, with 12 bases in between. In DNA, the CDR3 is TGTGCTCTTGGGGAACTGAGGAGAACTGTTAAACTCATCTTT. It is translated as CALGELRRTVKLIF.